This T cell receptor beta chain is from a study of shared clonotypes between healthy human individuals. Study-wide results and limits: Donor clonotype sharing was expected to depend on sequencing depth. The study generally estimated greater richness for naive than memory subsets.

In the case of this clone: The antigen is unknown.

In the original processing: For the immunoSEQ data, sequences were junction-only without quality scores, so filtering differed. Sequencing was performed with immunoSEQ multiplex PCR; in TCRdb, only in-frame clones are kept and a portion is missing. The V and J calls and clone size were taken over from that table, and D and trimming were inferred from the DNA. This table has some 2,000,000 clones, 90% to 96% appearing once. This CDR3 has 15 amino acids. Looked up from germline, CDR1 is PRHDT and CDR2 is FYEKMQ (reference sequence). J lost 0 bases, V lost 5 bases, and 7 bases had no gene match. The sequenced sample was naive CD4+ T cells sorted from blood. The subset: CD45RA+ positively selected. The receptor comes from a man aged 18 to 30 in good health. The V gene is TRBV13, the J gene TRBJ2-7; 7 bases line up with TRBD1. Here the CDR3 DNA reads TGTGCCAGCAGCCCCCCTGGGGACAGCTCCTACGAGCAGTACTTC. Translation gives CASSPPGDSSYEQYF.